These 30 T cell receptor beta chains were all obtained from the same sample, sequenced in a study of T-cell memory formation after mild COVID-19. One entry per CDR3 protein results from TCRdb running MiXCR on the 5' RACE reads. The sample includes approximately 400,000 distinct CDR3 sequences, around 17% seen only once; the top ten take 20% to 25%. The sequenced material came from PBMCs or a T cell subset sorted from them (not recorded which). The receptors were gathered from a man aged 18 to 29 who had mild COVID-19 (a few samples of this study predate the infection). Cell type and time point are not known.

Only a few counts were recorded for this clonotype. The chain couples TRBV28 to TRBJ2-3; 7 bases match TRBD2. Germline V gene sequence: CDR1 MDHEN, CDR2 SYDVKM. CDR3 length: 17 residues. The J segment lost 6 bases and the V segment lost 5 bases, leaving 17 bases of the junction unmatched. This CDR3 is CASSTKRGRVRVDTQYF. CDR3 coding DNA: TGTGCCAGCAGTACTAAGCGGGGTCGCGTCAGGGTGGATACGCAGTATTTT.

This clonotype has only a few counts. This sequence joins TRBV4-3 and TRBJ2-1; 10 bases are a match to TRBD1. Germline loops: CDR1 LGHNA, CDR2 YSLEER. V shed 6 bases and J 7 bases; nucleotides not matched to a gene: 9. The CDR3 covers 15 residues. This CDR3 is CASRLRQGAENEQFF. The DNA for the CDR3 is TGCGCCAGCAGACTAAGACAGGGGGCCGAAAATGAGCAGTTCTTC.

The rearrangement uses TRBV6-2 or TRBV6-3 and TRBJ2-2; D may be TRBD2 (6 bases). Germline loops: CDR1 MNHEY, CDR2 SVGEGT. Trimming took 2 bases from V and 2 from J, leaving 15 bases between them. The CDR3 contains 17 residues. CDR3: CASSYPDGGINTGELFF. The DNA for the CDR3 is TGTGCCAGCAGTTACCCTGACGGAGGGATCAACACCGGGGAGCTGTTTTTT.

The V gene is TRBV4-1, the J gene TRBJ1-2; TRBD1 agrees at 9 bases. The CDR3 runs to 15 residues. V shed 3 bases, J shed 8 bases, and the junction held 10 bases outside the gene matches. The germline V gene has CDR1 MGHRA and CDR2 YSYEKL. The CDR3 sequence is CASSQMNRGRYGYTF. The CDR3 DNA follows: TGCGCCAGCAGCCAGATGAACAGGGGGCGATACGGCTACACCTTC.

This chain links TRBV28 with TRBJ2-3, with 8 bases matching TRBD2. V was clipped by 11 bases and J by 3 bases; unmatched bases: 7. The germline V gene encodes CDR1 MDHEN and CDR2 SYDVKM. This CDR3 comprises 13 residues. CDR3 region: CAVTSGGTDTQYF. The CDR3 nucleotides read TGTGCCGTCACTAGCGGAGGTACAGATACGCAGTATTTT.

This clonotype has more than one count but fewer than ten. The chain uses TRBV7-2 and TRBJ2-7, with TRBD2 matching over 12 bases. V was clipped by 2 bases and J by 4 bases; unmatched bases: 6. Per germline, CDR1 SGHTA and CDR2 FQGNSA. The CDR3 has 16 residues. The CDR3 here is CASSLSLAGGWYEQYF. The DNA of the CDR3 is TGTGCCAGCAGCTTAAGTCTAGCGGGGGGGTGGTACGAGCAGTACTTC.

At least ten counts were recorded for this clonotype. The chain carries TRBV12-3 or TRBV12-4 and TRBJ2-6, with 7 bases matching TRBD1. J gave up 0 bases and V 4 bases, and 3 bases lay outside the gene matches. CDR3 size: 16 residues. In DNA, the CDR3 is TGTGCCAGCAGTTCAGGGGGTAGCTCTGGGGCCAACGTCCTGACTTTC. Translating gives CASSSGGSSGANVLTF.

This chain uses TRBV7-8 with TRBJ2-5; a weak D match, TRBD1 (5 bases). V lost 1 base and J lost 2, with 11 bases in between. The CDR3 spans 15 residues. The germline V gene encodes CDR1 SGHVS and CDR2 FQNEAQ. CDR3 amino acids: CASSLGAGWQETQYF. Here the CDR3 DNA reads TGTGCCAGCAGCTTAGGTGCAGGGTGGCAAGAGACCCAGTACTTC.

This chain connects TRBV30 to TRBJ1-1; a possible D gene is TRBD1 (6 bases). Germline V gene sequence: CDR1 GTSNPN, CDR2 SVGIG (reference sequence). This CDR3 comprises 13 residues. Deletions cut 4 bases from V and 5 bases from J, with 14 bases between. The CDR3 here is CAWTKGGGTEAFF. The DNA for the CDR3 is TGTGCCTGGACCAAAGGAGGGGGTACTGAAGCTTTCTTT.

This rearrangement joins TRBV5-6 to TRBJ1-4, with 7 bases identical to TRBD1. This CDR3 region has 15 residues. With V trimmed by 1 base and J by 7 bases, 7 bases remained unmatched. The V gene's germline CDR1 is SGHDT and CDR2 YYEEEE. CDR3 sequence reads: CASSLRQGVGEKLFF. CDR3 nucleotide sequence: TGTGCCAGCAGCTTGCGGCAGGGGGTAGGTGAAAAACTGTTTTTT.

This clonotype was seen more than once but under ten times. J is TRBJ1-1 and V is TRBV7-9, with 8 bases matching TRBD1. The CDR3 has 13 residues. Germline V gene sequence: CDR1 SEHNR, CDR2 FQNEAQ (reference sequence). The junction had 5 bases not matched to a gene; V was cut back by 5 bases and J by 6 bases. CDR3 amino acids: CASSNSQGAEAFF. CDR3 nucleotides: TGTGCCAGCAGCAACTCACAGGGGGCTGAAGCTTTCTTT.

The CDR3 loop is CASSLYTENTEAFF. The CDR3 DNA is TGTGCCAGCAGTTTATACACGGAGAACACTGAAGCTTTCTTT. The rearrangement uses TRBV28 and TRBJ1-1; D not certain. This CDR3 is built from 14 residues. Germline assignment: CDR1 MDHEN and CDR2 SYDVKM. V was cut by 1 base and J by 1 base, with 7 bases left in between.

This clonotype was counted between two and nine times. In nucleotides, the CDR3 is TGCGCCAGCTCCAGCGGGGGGCTAATACGCACCGGGGAGCTGTTTTTT. Translated, it gives CASSSGGLIRTGELFF. V usage is TRBV5-1 and J usage is TRBJ2-2, with 9 bases identical to TRBD2. Germline values: CDR1 SGHRS, CDR2 YFSETQ. CDR3 length equals 16 residues. V gave up 7 bases and J gave up 4 bases; unmatched junction bases: 11.

V and J are TRBV7-8 and TRBJ2-1; D gene ambiguous. The germline V and J ends were trimmed by 2 bases and 5 bases, with 13 bases remaining between them. Germline CDR1 SGHVS, CDR2 FQNEAQ. This CDR3 region has 15 residues. The CDR3 sequence: CASSLQRLANNEQFF. The CDR3 bases are TGTGCCAGCAGCTTACAGAGGTTAGCCAACAATGAGCAGTTCTTC.

The genes are TRBV4-3 and TRBJ1-1; D gene unclear. The CDR3 runs 14 residues. Germline CDR1 and CDR2: LGHNA and YSLEER. V lost 2 bases, J lost 1 base, and 8 bases lay in between. The CDR3 DNA reads TGCGCCAGCAGCCAACCGGACGGGAACACTGAAGCTTTCTTT. It yields the protein CASSQPDGNTEAFF.

The V call is TRBV2, the J call TRBJ1-6; D ambiguous. V was cut by 8 bases and J by 8 bases, with 19 bases left in between. This CDR3 region has 15 residues. Per the germline V gene, CDR1 is SNHLY and CDR2 is FYNNEI. CDR3 sequence (DNA): TGTGCCAGCCGTCCTGGATTGGGCTCTTATTCACCCCTCCACTTT. It yields the protein CASRPGLGSYSPLHF.

The chain combines TRBV28 with TRBJ2-7; D unresolved. Deletions cut 4 bases from V and 3 bases from J, with 13 bases between. This CDR3 region has 14 residues. CDR1 and CDR2 from the germline V gene are MDHEN and SYDVKM. The chain's CDR3 is CASSYGGRYYEQYV. CDR3 nucleotides: TGTGCCAGCAGTTATGGTGGCAGGTACTACGAGCAGTACGTC.

The chain employs TRBV11-2 and TRBJ2-7; D assignment may be TRBD1 or TRBD2 (5 bases each). The CDR3 is 15 residues long. In germline, CDR1 is SGHAT, CDR2 FQNNGV. Trimming took off 4 bases at V and 3 bases at J, with 16 bases between the two ends. CDR3 region: CASSSPRGPRYEQYF. CDR3 sequence (DNA): TGTGCCAGCAGCTCTCCCCGGGGACCCCGCTACGAGCAGTACTTC.

The chain combines TRBV19 with TRBJ2-2; 7 nucleotides align to TRBD2. The V gene's germline CDR1 is LNHDA and CDR2 SQIVND (reference sequence). This CDR3 contains 15 residues. With V trimmed by 5 bases and J by 6 bases, 9 bases remained unmatched. The DNA of the CDR3 is TGTGCCAGTAGTGCGAGCGGGGTGTCCGCCGGGGAGCTGTTTTTT. It yields the protein CASSASGVSAGELFF.

The sample holds a few counts of this clonotype. The rearrangement links TRBV5-1 to TRBJ2-2; D not certain. V lost 1 base and J lost 4, with 8 bases in between. Germline V CDR1 and CDR2: SGHRS, YFSETQ. The CDR3 is 14 amino acids. The chain's CDR3 is CASSLMGFTGELFF. The CDR3 DNA is TGCGCCAGCAGCTTGATGGGGTTCACCGGGGAGCTGTTTTTT. The full variable domain, completed using reference TRBV5-1 and TRBJ2-2, is KAGVTQTPRYLIKTRGQQVTLSCSPISGHRSVSWYQQTPGQGLQFLFEYFSETQRNKGNFPGRFSGRQFSNSRSEMNVSTLELGDSALYLCASSLMGFTGELFFGEGSRLTVL.

The chain carries TRBV5-1 and TRBJ1-6, with D unresolved. The germline V gene encodes CDR1 SGHRS and CDR2 YFSETQ. The V and J ends lost 0 bases and 4 bases respectively, with 5 bases between them. The CDR3 covers 14 residues. In DNA, the CDR3 is TGCGCCAGCAGCTTGGTAGCTTATAATTCACCCCTCCACTTT. Translating it yields CASSLVAYNSPLHF. The entire variable domain, with the rest obtained from reference TRBV5-1 and TRBJ1-6, is as follows: KAGVTQTPRYLIKTRGQQVTLSCSPISGHRSVSWYQQTPGQGLQFLFEYFSETQRNKGNFPGRFSGRQFSNSRSEMNVSTLELGDSALYLCASSLVAYNSPLHFGNGTRLTVT.

This clonotype was observed a few times. V gene TRBV20-1 combines with J gene TRBJ2-7; possibly TRBD1 for D (5 bases). The germline V gene encodes CDR1 DFQATT and CDR2 SNEGSKA (reference sequence). Trimming pared 0 bases from V and 0 bases from J, leaving 9 bases between. The CDR3 sequence is 14 residues long. CDR3 amino acids: CSARDAGFSYEQYF. DNA of the CDR3: TGCAGTGCTAGAGACGCAGGGTTCTCCTACGAGCAGTACTTC.

The table lists this clonotype with a few counts. This may be a read error, as it is one base from a much larger clone. The CDR3 DNA is TGTGCCAGCAGACAAAACACCGGGGAGCTGTTTTTT. The encoded protein is CASRQNTGELFF. The chain has TRBV6-2 or TRBV6-3 and TRBJ2-2; D is ambiguous. V was cut by 6 bases and J by 2 bases, with 4 bases left in between. Germline V gene lookup returns CDR1 MNHEY and CDR2 SVGEGT. This CDR3 is 12 amino acids long.

The gene calls are TRBV9 and TRBJ2-5; TRBD2 aligns across 11 bases. CDR3 size: 15 residues. Germline V gives CDR1 SGDLS, CDR2 YYNGEE. V dropped 0 bases and J dropped 5; count of bases not matched to a gene: 3. In DNA, the CDR3 is TGTGCCAGCAGCGTAGGTCCTAGCGGGGGGGAGACCCAGTACTTC. Translating it yields CASSVGPSGGETQYF.

This clonotype was observed a few times. The chain has TRBV29-1 and TRBJ1-2; perhaps TRBD1 as D (5 bases). Germline V CDR1 and CDR2: SQVTM, ANQGSEA. CDR3 length: 13 amino acids. V shed 3 bases and J shed 8 bases, with 16 bases lying between them. CDR3 sequence (DNA): TGCAGCGTTGACGGGGCAGGGCGTGGGGGCTACACCTTC. This codes for CSVDGAGRGGYTF.

This clonotype has just a few counts. CDR3 bases: TGTGCCAGCAGCGCCCCGGGGTTCTATGGCTACACCTTC. It encodes CASSAPGFYGYTF. The chain links TRBV7-2 to TRBJ1-2; D not certain. The CDR3 totals 13 residues. The V and J ends lost 5 bases and 4 bases respectively, with 11 bases between them. Germline-derived CDR1 and CDR2 are SGHTA and FQGNSA.

The rearrangement uses TRBV18 and TRBJ2-7, with TRBD1 identical over 9 bases. Trimming took 4 bases from V and 6 from J; bases not matched to a gene: 7. CDR3 length equals 14 residues. Looked up from germline, CDR1 is KGHSH and CDR2 is LQKENI. The CDR3 loop reads CASSRTDRGREQYF. Written as DNA, the CDR3 is TGTGCCAGCTCACGTACGGACAGGGGACGCGAGCAGTACTTC.

V gene TRBV5-6 combines with J gene TRBJ2-3; 9 bases match TRBD1. CDR1 is SGHDT, CDR2 YYEEEE, per germline. This CDR3 is 15 amino acids long. J lost 6 bases, V lost 4 bases, and 9 bases had no gene match. The CDR3 loop is CASSQKDRGRDTQYF. The CDR3 region has the DNA TGTGCCAGCAGCCAAAAGGACAGGGGTAGGGATACGCAGTATTTT.

J is TRBJ1-4 and V is TRBV12-3 or TRBV12-4, with D tentatively TRBD1 (5 bases). Trimming took off 1 base at V and 7 bases at J, with 13 bases between the two ends. This CDR3 comprises 15 residues. CDR3: CASSLVVRAAEKLFF. In DNA, the CDR3 is TGTGCCAGCAGTTTAGTGGTCAGGGCGGCTGAAAAACTGTTTTTT.

This clonotype was detected once. The chain joins TRBV27 to TRBJ1-5; D perhaps matches TRBD1 (6 bases). CDR1 and CDR2 from the germline V gene are MNHEY and SMNVEV (reference sequence). The CDR3 extends over 15 amino acids. Trimming took off 2 bases at V and 6 bases at J, with 14 bases between the two ends. In DNA, the CDR3 is TGTGCCAGCAGTTTACTCCCAGGGGCCGGTCAGCCCCAGCATTTT. This encodes CASSLLPGAGQPQHF.